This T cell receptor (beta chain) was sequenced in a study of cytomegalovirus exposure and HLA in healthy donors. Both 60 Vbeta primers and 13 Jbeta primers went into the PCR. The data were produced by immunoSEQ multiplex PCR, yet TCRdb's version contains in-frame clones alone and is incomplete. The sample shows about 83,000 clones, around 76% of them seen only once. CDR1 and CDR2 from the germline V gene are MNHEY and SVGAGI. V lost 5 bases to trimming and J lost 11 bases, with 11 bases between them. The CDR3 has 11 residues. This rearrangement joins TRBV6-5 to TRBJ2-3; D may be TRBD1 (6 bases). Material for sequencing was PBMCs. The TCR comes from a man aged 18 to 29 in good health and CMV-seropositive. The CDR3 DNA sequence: TGTGCCAGCAGTCGTGGGGGCCTGCAGTATTTT. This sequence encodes CASSRGGLQYF.